A selection of T cell receptor beta chains follows, all from one sample in a study of shared clonotypes between healthy human individuals. Repertoires were generated with immunoSEQ multiplex PCR, while TCRdb's copy carries only in-frame clones and drops some. The table records around 2,100,000 clones, about 95% of them present only once. The sequencing input was naive CD8+ T cells sorted from blood. Every receptor here comes from a man between 18 and 35 years old in good health. CDR3s include the opening cysteine and the closing phenylalanine or tryptophan. Fields, in order: V gene, D gene, J gene, CDR3 protein, CDR3 DNA. D genes are given only for firm matches.

>TRBV19|TRBD2|TRBJ2-2
CASSASGNTGELFF
TGTGCCAGTAGTGCTAGCGGAAACACCGGGGAGCTGTTTTTT
>TRBV7-9|-|TRBJ2-5
CASSPLQGQETQYF
TGTGCCAGCAGCCCTTTACAGGGACAAGAGACCCAGTACTTC
>TRBV7-8|-|TRBJ2-7
CASSLGTYEQYF
TGTGCCAGCAGCTTGGGGACTTACGAGCAGTACTTC
>TRBV5-1|TRBD2|TRBJ2-5
CASSLALAGQETQYF
TGCGCCAGCAGCTTGGCCCTAGCGGGGCAAGAGACCCAGTACTTC
>TRBV19|-|TRBJ2-1
CASRSSAVPGNEQFF
TGTGCCAGTAGATCCTCGGCGGTACCTGGGAATGAGCAGTTCTTC
>TRBV5-5|-|TRBJ2-7
CASSPGPVPYEQYF
TGTGCCAGCAGCCCGGGCCCAGTTCCGTACGAGCAGTACTTC
>TRBV12-2|-|TRBJ2-5
CASRPPGAQYF
TGTGCAAGTCGTCCCCCGGGGGCCCAGTACTTC
>TRBV2|-|TRBJ2-7
CASREGHAYEQYF
TGTGCCAGCAGGGAGGGCCATGCTTACGAGCAGTACTTC
>TRBV4-1|TRBD1|TRBJ1-1
CASSHKQGSRTEAFF
TGCGCCAGCAGCCACAAACAGGGGAGTAGGACTGAAGCTTTCTTT
>TRBV21-1|-|TRBJ2-7
CASSKAGRILYEQYF
TGTGCCAGCAGCAAAGCTGGACGGATCCTCTACGAGCAGTACTTC
>TRBV4-1|-|TRBJ2-7
CASSQTTDSSYEQYF
TGCGCCAGCAGCCAGACCACCGACAGTTCCTACGAGCAGTACTTC
>TRBV6-5|-|TRBJ1-5
CASSYLRHGSNQPQHF
TGTGCCAGCAGTTACTTGAGACACGGTTCCAATCAGCCCCAGCATTTT
>TRBV30|-|TRBJ2-2
CACDDSGTGELFF
TGTGCCTGTGACGACTCGGGAACCGGGGAGCTGTTTTTT
>TRBV5-4|-|TRBJ1-1
CASSPNVGGLTEAFF
TGTGCCAGCAGCCCAAACGTCGGGGGGCTTACTGAAGCTTTCTTT
>TRBV7-9|TRBD2|TRBJ2-7
CASSSASGHLYEQYF
TGTGCCAGCAGCTCCGCTAGCGGACACCTCTACGAGCAGTACTTC
>TRBV30|-|TRBJ2-1
CAWSVLIGRDNEQFF
TGTGCCTGGAGTGTACTCATTGGCCGGGATAATGAGCAGTTCTTC
>TRBV6-5|-|TRBJ1-4
CASSVIATNEKLFF
TGTGCCAGCAGTGTGATTGCAACTAATGAAAAACTGTTTTTT
>TRBV27|-|TRBJ2-7
CASSPHRLVSYEQYF
TGTGCCAGCAGTCCCCATCGACTGGTCTCCTACGAGCAGTACTTC
>TRBV11-3|-|TRBJ2-5
CASSSLVGGGETQYF
TGTGCCAGCAGCTCTTTAGTGGGGGGCGGGGAGACCCAGTACTTC
>TRBV9|-|TRBJ2-3
CASSVEGLSSTDTQYF
TGTGCCAGCAGCGTAGAAGGACTATCTAGCACAGATACGCAGTATTTT
>TRBV9|-|TRBJ2-2
CASSARDGLFQRAGELFF
TGTGCCAGCAGCGCCCGGGATGGCCTTTTTCAGCGGGCCGGGGAGCTGTTTTTT
>TRBV5-4|TRBD1|TRBJ2-7
CASSLVGTGEHEQYF
TGTGCCAGCAGCTTGGTCGGGACAGGGGAGCACGAGCAGTACTTC
>TRBV19|-|TRBJ1-3
CASQRAGATDYFGNTIYF
TGTGCCTCCCAGCGCGCCGGAGCCACAGACTACTTCGGAAACACCATATATTTT
>TRBV6-1|TRBD1|TRBJ2-3
CASSEWAGGGTDTQYF
TGTGCCAGCAGTGAATGGGCAGGGGGCGGCACAGATACGCAGTATTTT
>TRBV9|TRBD2|TRBJ2-1
CASSTRLAGDNEQFF
TGTGCCAGCAGCACCCGACTAGCGGGGGACAATGAGCAGTTCTTC
>TRBV9|-|TRBJ2-7
CASSVSTAASHYEQYF
TGTGCCAGCAGCGTTTCTACAGCTGCCTCACACTACGAGCAGTACTTC
>TRBV11-3|-|TRBJ2-7
CASSLGRGYEQYF
TGTGCCAGCAGCCTGGGCAGGGGCTACGAGCAGTACTTC